This section outlines one T cell receptor (beta chain) sequence together with its context. It has no known antigen specificity. No base quality information exists; no much larger clone differs at one position. From a lookup of the germline V gene (reference sequence), CDR1 and CDR2 are LGHDT and YNNKEL. Trimmed from V: 4 bases; trimmed from J: 3 bases; junction bases lacking a gene match: 2. From cysteine to phenylalanine, the CDR3 is 15 amino acids long. Of the read, only the CDR3 DNA is kept; its 45 bases are in frame from base 1. These reads were obtained on an Illumina NovaSeq 6000. TCRalpha and TCRbeta cDNA libraries were constructed by 5'RACE with constant-segment primers, with sample barcodes and unique molecular identifiers being introduced. RNA was extracted from every sample with Trizol reagent. The libraries were amplified in two PCR steps, and the second step added a second sample barcode and Illumina TruSeq adapters. The libraries were sequenced on an Illumina NovaSeq using 2 x 150 bp paired-end reads. Under the source paper's analysis protocol: With migec v1.2.7, reads were demultiplexed and then collapsed into UMI-guided consensus sequences. With mixcr v2.1.11, UMI consensuses were aligned to TRA and TRB V and J templates and assembled into clonotypes. A clonotype was counted as expanded or contracted only if both edgeR and NoisET called the change significant, with noise models trained on biological replicates. edgeR calls used a false discovery rate-adjusted p below 0.01 and a log2 fold-change threshold of 1. As an exploratory analysis of dynamics, PCA with hierarchical clustering was applied to max-normalized trajectories of the 1000 most abundant clonotypes. Separately sequenced CD4+ and CD8+ repertoires were used to assign the CD4 or CD8 phenotype of responding clones. The public reads were reprocessed in TCRdb via fastp at Q25 and MiXCR, keeping in-frame beta chains. Identical CDR3 protein sequences are pooled into one entry, listed with their most common genes and DNA. The V and J calls shown here were made by TCRdb, not taken from the authors' results. The sample includes some 490,000 distinct CDR3 sequences, with about 18% observed a single time. Of the sample, 9% to 15% falls within the top ten clones.

These data belong to a study of T-cell memory formation after mild COVID-19 (dated by TCRdb to the early 2020s). For the study in its entirety: TCR sequence clusters from the two donors were largely donor specific. T-cell clones expanding and contracting after mild COVID-19 in a couple of donors were tracked by longitudinal TCRalpha and TCRbeta repertoire sequencing. The cohort was made up of two young adult volunteers, one female and one male, who were previously healthy. The full study reports these points: Balanced CD4/CD8 phenotypes were observed for clones contracting from day 15 to 85, whereas a bias towards CD4+ was observed for a second wave of clones expanding from day 15 to 37. SARS-CoV-2 specificity of the second-wave clones peaking on day 37 was not confirmed. Contracting CD4+ clones turned up mainly in the CM and EM memory subsets, whereas EMRA was where CD8+ clones were enriched. Only a couple of mild cases were covered in the study, and larger cohorts including severe cases with pre-infection samples were considered necessary. The detection of some responding clones in pre-infection memory suggests that pre-existing cross-reactive memory T cells joined the SARS-CoV-2 response.

Ficoll-Paque density gradient centrifugation was used to isolate PBMCs. The chain uses TRBV3-1 and TRBJ2-1, and 11 junction bases match TRBD1. The source material was PBMCs or a T cell subset sorted from them (not recorded which). The TCR sequence derives from an adult woman who had mild COVID-19 (a few samples of this study predate the infection). The sample titles of this study are shuffled in the database, so cell type and time point are left out; the donor was told from shared clones. This receptor carries the CDR3 CASSPGQGVYNEQFF. The DNA reads TGTGCCAGCAGCCCGGGACAGGGGGTCTACAATGAGCAGTTCTTC.